The 16 T cell receptor beta chains below come from one sample, sequenced in a study of CD8 T cells in ankylosing spondylitis. TCRdb passed the 5' RACE reads through MiXCR, listing each CDR3 protein once. The table shows about 240,000 distinct CDR3 sequences, with roughly a tenth occurring only once. Source material: blood, either unsorted or a sorted T cell fraction (not recorded which). These receptor sequences come from a male donor with ankylosing spondylitis or in good health (not recorded which).

This clonotype has at least ten counts. The V and J genes are TRBV2 and TRBJ1-1; 7 nucleotides match TRBD1. In germline, CDR1 is SNHLY, CDR2 FYNNEI. This CDR3 contains 15 residues. V trimming: 6 bases; J trimming: 4 bases; junction bases outside the gene matches: 11. The CDR3 sequence: CASSMSPGGSTEAFF. DNA of the CDR3: TGTGCCAGCAGCATGAGTCCAGGGGGGTCCACTGAAGCTTTCTTT.

This clonotype was observed many times. The J gene is TRBJ1-1, the V gene TRBV6-1; D is unresolved. Trimming took off 3 bases at V and 1 base at J, with 9 bases between the two ends. This CDR3 contains 14 residues. The germline V gene has CDR1 MNHNS and CDR2 SASEGT. The CDR3 sequence is CASSDFYRNTEAFF. The DNA of the CDR3 is TGTGCCAGCAGTGATTTTTACCGGAACACTGAAGCTTTCTTT.

Note on this clonotype: Being one base from a much bigger clone, this may be a read error. Likely a read error: the CDR3 ends without its conserved phenylalanine or tryptophan. J is TRBJ2-7 and V is TRBV27; D could derive from TRBD1 or TRBD2 (6 bases each). Trimming stripped 3 bases from V and 2 bases from J, with 20 bases between. Germline loops: CDR1 MNHEY, CDR2 SMNVEV (reference sequence). This CDR3 is 17 amino acids long. CDR3 bases: TGTGCCAGCAGTTTTAAAGGAGGGGGACTGTTAACCTACGAGCAGTACTCC. Protein: CASSFKGGGLLTYEQYS.

This clonotype was seen repeatedly, ten times or more. V is TRBV12-3 or TRBV12-4 and J is TRBJ1-3; D gene uncertain. Trimming removed 3 bases at V and 7 bases at J, with 10 bases between. The CDR3 runs to 13 residues. CDR3 sequence: CASSLSLGNTIYF. The CDR3 DNA sequence: TGTGCCAGCAGTTTGTCCCTCGGGAACACCATATATTTT.

The sample holds many counts of this clonotype. This rearrangement joins TRBV25-1 to TRBJ1-6; D may be TRBD1 (6 bases). Trimming removed 7 bases at V and 1 base at J, with 11 bases between. This CDR3 has 15 residues. CDR1 and CDR2 from the germline V gene are MGHDK and SYGVNS. CDR3 residues: CASKSTGSYNSPLHF. CDR3 DNA sequence: TGTGCCAGCAAATCAACAGGGTCCTATAATTCACCCCTCCACTTT.

The table lists this clonotype with many counts. The chain recombines TRBV10-3 with TRBJ1-1, with unresolved D. Germline-derived CDR1 and CDR2 are ENHRY and SYGVKD. The CDR3 totals 11 residues. Trimming removed 8 bases at V and 1 base at J, with 5 bases between. CDR3 in amino acids: CAIRENTEAFF. The CDR3 DNA is TGTGCCATCCGGGAGAACACTGAAGCTTTCTTT.

This clonotype has at least ten counts. The chain has TRBV6-1 and TRBJ1-4; D unclear. Germline V gives CDR1 MNHNS, CDR2 SASEGT. The CDR3 has 16 residues. With 1 base removed from V and 6 bases from J, the gap between germline ends came to 15 bases. This CDR3 reads CASSEGWGSGDEKLFF. The CDR3 bases are TGTGCCAGCAGTGAAGGATGGGGAAGCGGAGATGAAAAACTGTTTTTT.

This clonotype was counted between two and nine times. The chain couples TRBV10-2 to TRBJ2-1; 16 nucleotides agree with TRBD2. The V gene end was trimmed by 3 bases and the J gene end by 8 bases; junction bases not matched to a gene: 1. Germline V CDR1 and CDR2: WSHSY, SAAADI. The CDR3 spans 15 residues. The CDR3 region is CASSDGTSGRDEQFF. The CDR3 DNA sequence: TGCGCCAGCAGTGACGGGACTAGCGGGAGGGATGAGCAGTTCTTC.

This clonotype appeared a few times. A much larger clone is a single base away; this may be a read error. The rearrangement uses TRBV6-5 and TRBJ2-5; the D gene is possibly TRBD2 (5 bases). This CDR3 contains 15 residues. Trimming removed 0 bases from V and 4 bases from J, with 12 bases in between. Looked up from germline, CDR1 is MNHEY and CDR2 is SVGAGI. The CDR3, as DNA: TGTGCCAGCAGTTACTCGACGGGAAAGGGAGAGACCCAGTACTTC. The encoded protein is CASSYSTGKGETQYF.

This clonotype was seen more than once but under ten times. The chain employs TRBV19 and TRBJ1-5, with a possible D match to TRBD1 (5 bases). This CDR3 is built from 16 residues. V lost 5 bases and J 1 base, leaving 15 bases between the germline ends. The germline gives CDR1 LNHDA, CDR2 SQIVND (reference sequence). CDR3 in amino acids: CASSLAGGTSNQPQHF. The DNA of the CDR3 is TGTGCCAGTAGTCTAGCGGGGGGAACCAGCAATCAGCCCCAGCATTTT.

In this sample, this clonotype turned up a few times. The J gene is TRBJ2-1, the V gene TRBV30, with 10 bases that match TRBD2. Germline V gene data show CDR1 as GTSNPN and CDR2 as SVGIG (reference sequence). CDR3 length: 17 amino acids. V lost 1 base and J lost 1; bases outside the gene matches: 7. The CDR3 spells CAWSALLAGLSYNEQFF. CDR3 coding DNA: TGTGCCTGGAGTGCCCTACTAGCGGGATTGTCCTACAATGAGCAGTTCTTC.

Concerning this clonotype: A clone one base away is much larger, so this may be a read error. The chain combines TRBV5-1 with TRBJ1-1; D may be TRBD1 (5 bases). The CDR3 extends over 13 amino acids. The V end lost 3 bases, the J end lost 11 bases, and 17 bases lay between the germline ends. Germline lookup yields CDR1 SGHRS and CDR2 YFSETQ. The CDR3 loop is CASSSELGVEAFF. DNA for the CDR3: TGCGCCAGCAGCTCTGAACTGGGGGTTGAGGCTTTCTTT.

This clonotype was found many times. The chain recombines TRBV19 with TRBJ2-1, with TRBD2 matching 10 bases. CDR1 LNHDA and CDR2 SQIVND come from the germline V gene (reference sequence). The junction had 6 bases not matched to a gene; V was cut back by 5 bases and J by 8 bases. CDR3 length: 14 residues. The CDR3 DNA follows: TGTGCCAGTAGTTCGGCTAGCGGGAGCTATGAGCAGTTCTTC. Residues: CASSSASGSYEQFF.

This clonotype has a count of ten or more. The chain uses TRBV9 and TRBJ2-3; D is undetermined. This CDR3 region has 13 residues. V gave up 0 bases and J gave up 5 bases, with 7 bases separating them. Germline V lookup: CDR1 SGDLS, CDR2 YYNGEE. CDR3 in DNA: TGTGCCAGCAGCGTAGAGGCGATAGATACGCAGTATTTT. Translated, it gives CASSVEAIDTQYF. The whole variable domain, filled in from reference TRBV9 and TRBJ2-3, reads DSGVTQTPKHLITATGQRVTLRCSPRSGDLSVYWYQQSLDQGLQFLIQYYNGEERAKGNILERFSAQQFPDLHSELNLSSLELGDSALYFCASSVEAIDTQYFGPGTRLTVL.

This clonotype appeared many times. V gene TRBV25-1 combines with J gene TRBJ1-6; 7 bases agree with TRBD1. V lost 6 bases to trimming and J lost 4 bases; unmatched junction nucleotides: 0. This CDR3 has 13 amino acids. Looked up from germline, CDR1 is MGHDK and CDR2 is SYGVNS. The CDR3 DNA is TGTGCCAGCAGACAGGGGTATAATTCACCCCTCCACTTT. Its translation is CASRQGYNSPLHF.

Points on this clonotype: This clone may be a read error of a much larger clone one base away. The chain employs TRBV3-1 and TRBJ2-1, with TRBD2 matching over 14 bases. This CDR3 comprises 16 residues. CDR1 is LGHDT and CDR2 is YNNKEL in the germline V gene (reference sequence). In DNA form, the CDR3 reads TGTGCCGGCAGCCTCGGGACTAGCGGGGGATACAATGAGCAGTTCTTC. It specifies CAGSLGTSGGYNEQFF.